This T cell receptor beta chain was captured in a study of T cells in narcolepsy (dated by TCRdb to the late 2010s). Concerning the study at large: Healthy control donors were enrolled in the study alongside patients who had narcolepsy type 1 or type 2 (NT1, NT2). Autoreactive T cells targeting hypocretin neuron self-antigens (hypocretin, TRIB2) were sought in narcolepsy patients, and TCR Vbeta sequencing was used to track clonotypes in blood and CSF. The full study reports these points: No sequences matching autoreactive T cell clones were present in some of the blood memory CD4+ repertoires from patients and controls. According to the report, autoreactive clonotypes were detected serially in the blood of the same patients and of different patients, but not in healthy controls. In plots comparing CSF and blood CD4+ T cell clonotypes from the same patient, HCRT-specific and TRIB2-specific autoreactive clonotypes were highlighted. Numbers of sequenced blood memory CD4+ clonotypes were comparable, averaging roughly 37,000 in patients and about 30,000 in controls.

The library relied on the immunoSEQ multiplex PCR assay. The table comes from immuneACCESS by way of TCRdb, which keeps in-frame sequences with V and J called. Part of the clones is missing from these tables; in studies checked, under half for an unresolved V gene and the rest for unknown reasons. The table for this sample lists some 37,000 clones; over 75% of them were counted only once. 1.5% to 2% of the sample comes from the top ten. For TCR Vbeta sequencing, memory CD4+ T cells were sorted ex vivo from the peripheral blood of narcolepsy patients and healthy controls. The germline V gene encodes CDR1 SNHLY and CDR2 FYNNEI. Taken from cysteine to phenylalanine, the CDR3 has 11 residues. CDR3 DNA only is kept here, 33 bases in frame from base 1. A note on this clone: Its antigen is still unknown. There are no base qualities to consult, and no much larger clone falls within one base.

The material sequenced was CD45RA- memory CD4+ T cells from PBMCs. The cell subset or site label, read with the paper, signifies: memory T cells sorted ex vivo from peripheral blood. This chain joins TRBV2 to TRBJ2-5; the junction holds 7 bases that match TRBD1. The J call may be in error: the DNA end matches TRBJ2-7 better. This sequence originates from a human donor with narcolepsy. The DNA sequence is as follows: TGTGCCAGCAGACAGGGGTACGAGCAGTACTTC. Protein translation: CASRQGYEQYF.